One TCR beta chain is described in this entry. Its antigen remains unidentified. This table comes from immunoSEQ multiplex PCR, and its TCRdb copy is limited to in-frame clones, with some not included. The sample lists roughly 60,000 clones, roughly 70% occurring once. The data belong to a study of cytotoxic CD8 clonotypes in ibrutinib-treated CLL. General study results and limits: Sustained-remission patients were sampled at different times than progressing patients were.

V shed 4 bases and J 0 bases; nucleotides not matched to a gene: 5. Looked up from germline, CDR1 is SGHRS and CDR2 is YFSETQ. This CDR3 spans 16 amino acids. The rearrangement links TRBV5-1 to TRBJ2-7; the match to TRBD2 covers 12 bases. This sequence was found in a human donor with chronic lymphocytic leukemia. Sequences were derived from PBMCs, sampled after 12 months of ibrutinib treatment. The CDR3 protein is CASSPGLAGSSYEQYF. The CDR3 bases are TGCGCCAGCAGCCCGGGACTAGCGGGTTCCTCCTACGAGCAGTACTTC.